The 20 T cell receptor beta chains below were found in one sample sequenced in a study of blood T cell repertoires in COVID-19. TCRdb's copy holds only in-frame clones and misses some; the assay was immunoSEQ multiplex PCR. The sample holds 25,000 to 30,000 clones, roughly 80% seen once. Sequenced sample: peripheral blood. The source of these receptors is a man aged 45-65 years with active or convalescent COVID-19.

V and J are TRBV2 and TRBJ2-7; 9 bases align to TRBD2. The CDR3 loop spans 16 amino acids. The germline CDR1 and CDR2 sequences are SNHLY and FYNNEI. J lost 3 bases, V lost 3 bases, and 9 bases had no gene match. The DNA for the CDR3 is TGTGCCAGCAGTGAGGCCCTTAGCGGGAGTTTCTACGAGCAGTACTTC. It translates to CASSEALSGSFYEQYF.

This chain uses TRBV5-1 with TRBJ2-7, with a weak D call TRBD1 (5 bases). Trimming stripped 3 bases from V and 3 bases from J, with 13 bases between. This CDR3 contains 14 residues. Per germline, CDR1 SGHRS and CDR2 YFSETQ. The CDR3 nucleotides read TGCGCCAGCAGCTCTAATGCAGGGCGCTACGAGCAGTACTTC. Its translation is CASSSNAGRYEQYF.

The V and J genes are TRBV11-3 and TRBJ1-2; D is unresolved. Germline loops: CDR1 SGHNT, CDR2 YENEEA. This CDR3 is built from 13 residues. Trimming pared 0 bases from V and 6 bases from J, leaving 8 bases between. The CDR3 loop is CASSLDSLNGYTF. DNA for the CDR3: TGTGCCAGCAGCTTAGACTCCTTAAATGGCTACACCTTC. Supplemented by reference TRBV11-3 and TRBJ1-2, the full variable domain reads EAGVVQSPRYKIIEKKQPVAFWCNPISGHNTLYWYLQNLGQGPELLIRYENEEAVDDSQLPKDRFSAERLKGVDSTLKIQPAELGDSAVYLCASSLDSLNGYTFGSGTRLTVV.

The rearrangement uses TRBV5-8 and TRBJ1-1; 9 bases map to TRBD1. Trimming cost V 4 bases and J 4 bases; bases outside gene matches: 5. The CDR3 is made up of 14 amino acids. Germline V lookup: CDR1 SGHTS, CDR2 YDEGEE. The CDR3 loop reads CASSRDREATEAFF. CDR3 nucleotides: TGTGCCAGCAGCCGGGACAGGGAGGCCACTGAAGCTTTCTTT.

The DNA of the CDR3 is TGTGCCAGCAGCTCATCTCAGGGTTACGGTTCACCCCTCCACTTT. It encodes CASSSSQGYGSPLHF. V and J are TRBV7-3 and TRBJ1-6, with D tentatively TRBD1 (5 bases). There are 15 residues in the CDR3. The germline V and J ends were trimmed by 4 bases and 9 bases, with 16 bases remaining between them. Germline lookup yields CDR1 SGHTA and CDR2 FQGTGA.

J is TRBJ2-5 and V is TRBV5-1; perhaps TRBD1 as D (6 bases). Trimming shortened V by 2 bases and J by 3 bases, and 8 bases separated the two germline ends. The CDR3 runs to 13 residues. Germline values: CDR1 SGHRS, CDR2 YFSETQ. In nucleotides, the CDR3 is TGCGCCAGCAGCTTTCCAGGGGAAGAGACCCAGTACTTC. It specifies CASSFPGEETQYF.

The chain joins TRBV7-9 to TRBJ2-7; 11 nucleotides align to TRBD2. J was trimmed by 1 base and V by 2 bases; bases with no gene match: 1. This CDR3 is built from 15 residues. The germline V gene encodes CDR1 SEHNR and CDR2 FQNEAQ (reference sequence). The CDR3 DNA sequence: TGTGCCAGCAGCTTAACTAGCGGGAGTTCCTACGAGCAGTACTTC. Amino acid sequence: CASSLTSGSSYEQYF.

V gene TRBV28 combines with J gene TRBJ1-4; a possible D gene is TRBD1 (5 bases). Trimming shortened V by 7 bases and J by 7 bases, and 19 bases separated the two germline ends. CDR3 size: 15 residues. Germline V lookup: CDR1 MDHEN, CDR2 SYDVKM. The CDR3 loop is CASNTYGGISEKLFF. The CDR3 coding sequence is TGTGCCAGCAACACTTATGGGGGGATTAGTGAAAAACTGTTTTTT.

This clone was detected once. The chain employs TRBV11-3 and TRBJ2-7; perhaps TRBD2 as D (6 bases). V shed 10 bases and J shed 1 base, with 20 bases lying between them. The length of the CDR3 is 15 residues. Germline assignment: CDR1 SGHNT and CDR2 YENEEA. The CDR3 spells CATAAGRENSYEQYF. In DNA form, the CDR3 reads TGTGCCACCGCCGCTGGGCGGGAAAATTCCTACGAGCAGTACTTC.

The chain has TRBV27 and TRBJ2-3, with D possibly being TRBD1 (6 bases). This CDR3 is 15 amino acids long. Trimming removed 0 bases from V and 2 bases from J, with 9 bases in between. Germline CDR1 and CDR2: MNHEY and SMNVEV (reference sequence). CDR3 sequence (DNA): TGTGCCAGCAGTTTATCGACAGGAACCACAGATACGCAGTATTTT. This sequence encodes CASSLSTGTTDTQYF.

The V and J genes are TRBV24-1 and TRBJ2-7; unclear D gene. Germline V gives CDR1 KGHDR, CDR2 SFDVKD. With 2 bases removed from V and 8 bases from J, the gap between germline ends came to 9 bases. This CDR3 is 12 amino acids long. Here the CDR3 reads CATSDYRSKQYF. The CDR3 DNA is TGTGCCACCAGTGATTACCGTAGCAAGCAGTACTTC.

This chain connects TRBV6-1 to TRBJ1-5, with D tentatively TRBD1 (5 bases). Germline CDR1 reads MNHNS; CDR2 reads SASEGT. V was shortened by 2 bases and J by 5 bases, with 10 bases between the two germline ends. The CDR3 has 14 residues. Written as DNA, the CDR3 is TGTGCCAGCAGTGAATCGGGGGGATATCAGCCCCAGCATTTT. It yields the protein CASSESGGYQPQHF.

The chain combines TRBV4-2 with TRBJ2-3; D ambiguous. CDR3 length: 13 amino acids. Germline V gene sequence: CDR1 LGHNA, CDR2 YNFKEQ. Trimming left V 5 bases short and J 2 bases short, with 8 bases between. This CDR3 reads CASSAGATDTQYF. CDR3 nucleotides: TGTGCCAGCAGCGCCGGAGCCACAGATACGCAGTATTTT.

The chain joins TRBV11-2 to TRBJ2-7; no reliable D call. Germline CDR1 is SGHAT and CDR2 is FQNNGV. V lost 3 bases to trimming and J lost 4 bases, with 7 bases between them. The CDR3 spans 12 residues. The CDR3 loop reads CASSFASYEQYF. The CDR3 coding sequence is TGTGCCAGCAGCTTCGCTAGTTACGAGCAGTACTTC.

This chain uses TRBV4-1 with TRBJ1-2; no clear D. Trimming left V 1 base short and J 6 bases short, with 6 bases between. Germline-derived CDR1 and CDR2 are MGHRA and YSYEKL. The CDR3 totals 12 residues. The CDR3 coding sequence is TGCGCCAGCAGCCAAGGGCTCAATGGCTACACCTTC. This translates into CASSQGLNGYTF.

V and J are TRBV5-6 and TRBJ1-4, with D possibly being TRBD1 (6 bases). This CDR3 spans 14 amino acids. V lost 5 bases and J 7 bases, leaving 15 bases between the germline ends. The V gene's germline CDR1 is SGHDT and CDR2 YYEEEE. The CDR3 reads CASRQGPTTEKLFF. The CDR3 bases are TGTGCCAGCAGACAGGGCCCAACCACTGAAAAACTGTTTTTT.

J is TRBJ1-1 and V is TRBV10-3; tentative D call: TRBD1 (6 bases). Germline lookup yields CDR1 ENHRY and CDR2 SYGVKD. The CDR3 length is 14 residues. Trimming removed 6 bases at V and 2 bases at J, with 13 bases between. The CDR3 bases are TGTGCCATCAGGAGGACAGAGAGAAACACTGAAGCTTTCTTT. Translated, it gives CAIRRTERNTEAFF.

CDR3 sequence (DNA): TGTGCCAGCAGGTCCAGGGATAGCACAGATACGCAGTATTTT. This codes for CASRSRDSTDTQYF. The gene calls are TRBV11-2 and TRBJ2-3; TRBD1 is a possible D gene (5 bases). The CDR3 is 14 amino acids. Trimming shortened V by 6 bases and J by 0 bases, and 10 bases separated the two germline ends. The V gene's germline CDR1 is SGHAT and CDR2 FQNNGV.

The chain has TRBV27 and TRBJ1-6; no definite D call. The germline V gene encodes CDR1 MNHEY and CDR2 SMNVEV (reference sequence). Trimming pared 6 bases from V and 2 bases from J, leaving 8 bases between. This CDR3 is built from 14 residues. The DNA for the CDR3 is TGTGCCAGCAGCCAAGCCACCTATAATTCACCCCTCCACTTT. Translated, it gives CASSQATYNSPLHF.

The V gene is TRBV19, the J gene TRBJ2-1, with TRBD1 identical over 8 bases. The CDR3 is made up of 15 amino acids. CDR1 is LNHDA and CDR2 is SQIVND in the germline V gene (reference sequence). J was trimmed by 1 base and V by 5 bases; bases with no gene match: 4. CDR3 amino acids: CASSPWTGSYNEQFF. The CDR3 nucleotides are TGTGCCAGTAGTCCTTGGACAGGGTCCTACAATGAGCAGTTCTTC.